The 14 T cell receptor beta chains listed next were all sequenced from one sample in a study of blood T cell repertoires in COVID-19. TCRdb's copy holds only in-frame clones and misses some; the assay was immunoSEQ multiplex PCR. In the table there are 110,000 or so clones, 65% to 85% of which are singletons. Sequenced sample: peripheral blood. These TCRs come from a man aged 45-65 years with acute or convalescent COVID-19.

The chain recombines TRBV28 with TRBJ1-5; D perhaps matches TRBD1 (6 bases). Deletions cut 5 bases from V and 2 bases from J, with 7 bases between. This CDR3 is built from 13 residues. Per the germline V gene, CDR1 is MDHEN and CDR2 is SYDVKM. In DNA, the CDR3 is TGTGCCAGCAGTCGGACAGGCAATCAGCCCCAGCATTTT. Amino acids: CASSRTGNQPQHF.

V and J are TRBV11-2 and TRBJ1-4; possible D gene TRBD1, 5 bases. The CDR3 is 15 amino acids. With 1 base removed from V and 7 bases from J, the gap between germline ends came to 13 bases. Germline CDR1 SGHAT, CDR2 FQNNGV. CDR3 nucleotide sequence: TGTGCCAGCAGCTTAGCTAGGGGCAACAGTGAAAAACTGTTTTTT. It yields the protein CASSLARGNSEKLFF.

The CDR3 bases are TGCGCCAGCAGCCATCCCCAGGGGATAAACACTGAAGCTTTCTTT. Its protein product is CASSHPQGINTEAFF. The chain uses TRBV4-1 and TRBJ1-1; tentatively, D is TRBD1 (6 bases). Germline lookup yields CDR1 MGHRA and CDR2 YSYEKL. The CDR3 runs 15 residues. The V and J ends lost 3 bases and 2 bases respectively, with 13 bases between them.

The chain employs TRBV12-5 and TRBJ1-5; TRBD1 is a possible D gene (5 bases). Germline V gene sequence: CDR1 LGHNT, CDR2 FRNRAP. Between the trimmed V and J ends, which lost 4 bases and 6 bases, there was a span of 13 bases. The CDR3 runs 14 residues. CDR3 sequence: CASGWGGTAQPQHF. The CDR3 DNA sequence: TGTGCTAGTGGTTGGGGGGGGACCGCTCAGCCCCAGCATTTT.

This clone occurred a few times. The genes are TRBV7-2 and TRBJ1-4; 9 bases are a match to TRBD1. With V trimmed by 4 bases and J by 11 bases, 8 bases remained unmatched. Germline CDR1 reads SGHTA; CDR2 reads FQGNSA. The CDR3 runs 14 residues. The CDR3 loop is CASSSGTGTGKLFF. Written as DNA, the CDR3 is TGTGCCAGCAGCTCCGGGACAGGGACTGGGAAACTGTTTTTT.

This chain connects TRBV6-1 to TRBJ1-6, with D tentatively TRBD1 (6 bases). Germline V gives CDR1 MNHNS, CDR2 SASEGT. Deletions cut 2 bases from V and 10 bases from J, with 12 bases between. The CDR3 sequence is 14 residues long. In DNA form, the CDR3 reads TGTGCCAGCAGTGAAACAGGGATCAGATCACCCCTCCACTTT. It translates to CASSETGIRSPLHF.

This chain connects TRBV6-5 to TRBJ1-1; 7 positions match TRBD1. The germline CDR1 and CDR2 sequences are MNHEY and SVGAGI. The CDR3 runs 12 residues. Trimming cost V 8 bases and J 5 bases; bases outside gene matches: 5. CDR3 DNA: TGTGCCAGCGGACAGGCGCGGACTGAAGCTTTCTTT. The encoded protein is CASGQARTEAFF.

This chain uses TRBV5-1 with TRBJ2-3; tentative D call: TRBD1 (5 bases). The CDR3 runs 12 residues. CDR1 and CDR2 (germline): SGHRS, YFSETQ. The V end lost 4 bases, the J end lost 3 bases, and 6 bases lay between the germline ends. CDR3 sequence (DNA): TGCGCCAGCAGCAAGGGGACAGATACGCAGTATTTT. Translated: CASSKGTDTQYF.

This CDR3 is CASTRQYYSGNTIYF. Written as DNA, the CDR3 is TGTGCCAGTACGAGGCAGTACTACTCTGGAAACACCATATATTTT. The chain joins TRBV19 to TRBJ1-3; D is unresolved. The V and J ends lost 7 bases and 0 bases respectively, with 13 bases between them. Germline CDR1 reads LNHDA; CDR2 reads SQIVND (reference sequence). The CDR3 runs 15 residues.

This clone was seen only a few times. The V call is TRBV12-5, the J call TRBJ2-1, with 9 nucleotides matching TRBD1. This CDR3 contains 16 residues. V gave up 1 base and J gave up 5 bases; unmatched junction bases: 6. Germline CDR1 is LGHNT and CDR2 is FRNRAP. The CDR3 DNA is TGTGCTAGTGGTTTGGGAACCGGGACAGGGAACAATGAGCAGTTCTTC. Residues: CASGLGTGTGNNEQFF.

The chain is built from TRBV5-6 and TRBJ1-6, with 8 bases identical to TRBD1. Germline V gene lookup returns CDR1 SGHDT and CDR2 YYEEEE. CDR3 length: 14 amino acids. V lost 6 bases to trimming and J lost 7 bases; unmatched junction nucleotides: 6. The CDR3 DNA reads as TGTGCCAGCAAGGACAGGGAATACAATTCACCCCTCCACTTT. This codes for CASKDREYNSPLHF.

This clone occurred once. The CDR3 sequence: CASSGGTGGGQETQYF. The CDR3 DNA is TGTGCCAGCAGTGGGGGGACAGGGGGAGGACAAGAGACCCAGTACTTC. The V gene is TRBV2, the J gene TRBJ2-5; TRBD1 agrees at 11 bases. The germline V gene encodes CDR1 SNHLY and CDR2 FYNNEI. V gave up 4 bases and J gave up 2 bases; unmatched junction bases: 6. The CDR3 has 16 residues.

Only one count was recorded for this clone. CDR3: CASSLGRGINQPQHF. The CDR3 bases are TGTGCCAGCAGCTTAGGGCGGGGAATCAATCAGCCCCAGCATTTT. The chain is built from TRBV11-2 and TRBJ1-5, with D uncertain. Trimming pared 1 base from V and 3 bases from J, leaving 10 bases between. This CDR3 is 15 amino acids long. The germline V gene encodes CDR1 SGHAT and CDR2 FQNNGV.

This clone showed up just a few times. The chain uses TRBV6-5 and TRBJ2-2, with D possibly matching TRBD1 (5 bases). The CDR3 covers 15 residues. Trimming stripped 2 bases from V and 7 bases from J, with 14 bases between. CDR1 is MNHEY and CDR2 is SVGAGI in the germline V gene. This CDR3 is CASSYQGPRDGELFF. CDR3 bases: TGTGCCAGCAGTTACCAGGGCCCTAGGGACGGGGAGCTGTTTTTT.